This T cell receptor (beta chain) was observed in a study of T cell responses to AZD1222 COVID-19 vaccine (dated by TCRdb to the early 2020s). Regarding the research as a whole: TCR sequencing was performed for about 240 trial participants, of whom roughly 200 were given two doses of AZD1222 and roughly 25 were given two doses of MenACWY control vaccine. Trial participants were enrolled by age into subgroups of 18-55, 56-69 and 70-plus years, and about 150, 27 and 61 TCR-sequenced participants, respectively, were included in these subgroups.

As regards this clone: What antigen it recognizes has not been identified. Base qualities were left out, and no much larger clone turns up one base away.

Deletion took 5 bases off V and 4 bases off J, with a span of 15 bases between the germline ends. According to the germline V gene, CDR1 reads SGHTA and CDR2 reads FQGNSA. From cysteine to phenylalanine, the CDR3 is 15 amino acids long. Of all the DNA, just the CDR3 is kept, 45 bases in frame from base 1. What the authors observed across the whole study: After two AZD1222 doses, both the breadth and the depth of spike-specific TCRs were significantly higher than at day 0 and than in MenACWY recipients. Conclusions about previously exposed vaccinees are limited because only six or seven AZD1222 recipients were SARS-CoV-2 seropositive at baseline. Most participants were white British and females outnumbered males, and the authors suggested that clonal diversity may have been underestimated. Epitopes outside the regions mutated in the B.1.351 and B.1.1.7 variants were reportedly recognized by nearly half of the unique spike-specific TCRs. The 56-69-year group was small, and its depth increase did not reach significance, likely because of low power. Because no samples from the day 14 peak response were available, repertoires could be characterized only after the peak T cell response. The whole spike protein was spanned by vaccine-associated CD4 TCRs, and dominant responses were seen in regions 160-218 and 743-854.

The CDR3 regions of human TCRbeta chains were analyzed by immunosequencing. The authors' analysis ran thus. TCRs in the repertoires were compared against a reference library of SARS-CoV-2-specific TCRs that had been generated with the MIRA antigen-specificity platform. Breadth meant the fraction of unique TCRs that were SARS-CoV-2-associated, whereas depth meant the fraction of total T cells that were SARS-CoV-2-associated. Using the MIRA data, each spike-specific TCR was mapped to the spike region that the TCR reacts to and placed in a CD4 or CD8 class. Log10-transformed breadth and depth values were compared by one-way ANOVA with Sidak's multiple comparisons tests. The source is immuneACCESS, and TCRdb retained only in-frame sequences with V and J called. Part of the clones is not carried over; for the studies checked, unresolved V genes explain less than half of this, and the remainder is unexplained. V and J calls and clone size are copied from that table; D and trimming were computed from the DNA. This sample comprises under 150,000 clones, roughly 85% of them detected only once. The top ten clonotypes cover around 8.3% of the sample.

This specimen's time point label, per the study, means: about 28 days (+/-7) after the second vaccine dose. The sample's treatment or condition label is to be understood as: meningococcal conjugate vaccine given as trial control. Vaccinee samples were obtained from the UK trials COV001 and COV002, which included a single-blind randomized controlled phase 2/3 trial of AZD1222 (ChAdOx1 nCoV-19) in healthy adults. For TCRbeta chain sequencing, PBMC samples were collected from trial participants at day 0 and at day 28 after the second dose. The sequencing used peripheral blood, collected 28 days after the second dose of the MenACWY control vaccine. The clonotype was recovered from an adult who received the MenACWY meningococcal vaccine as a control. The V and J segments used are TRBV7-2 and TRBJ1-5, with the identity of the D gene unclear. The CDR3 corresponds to CASSPLPSPNQPQHF. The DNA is TGTGCCAGCAGCCCCCTCCCGAGCCCGAATCAGCCCCAGCATTTT.